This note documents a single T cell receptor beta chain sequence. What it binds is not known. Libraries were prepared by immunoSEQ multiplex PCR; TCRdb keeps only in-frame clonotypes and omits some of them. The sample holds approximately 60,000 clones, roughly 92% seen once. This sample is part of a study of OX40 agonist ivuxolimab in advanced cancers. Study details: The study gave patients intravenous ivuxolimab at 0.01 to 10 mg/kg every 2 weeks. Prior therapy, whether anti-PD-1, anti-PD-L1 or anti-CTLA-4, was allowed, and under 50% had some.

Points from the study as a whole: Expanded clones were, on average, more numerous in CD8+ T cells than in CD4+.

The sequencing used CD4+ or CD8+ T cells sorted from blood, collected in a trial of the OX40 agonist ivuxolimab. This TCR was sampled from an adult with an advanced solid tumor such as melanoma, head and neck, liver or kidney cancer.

The CDR3, as DNA: TGTGCCAGCAGCACCTCCGGGACTAGCCTCGGCGATAACATTCAGTACTTC. This encodes CASSTSGTSLGDNIQYF. The rearrangement uses TRBV9 and TRBJ2-4, with 9 bases fitting TRBD2. The CDR3 runs 17 residues. Trimming at V came to 4 bases and at J to 7 bases, leaving 15 bases not matched to a gene. Per germline, CDR1 SGDLS and CDR2 YYNGEE.